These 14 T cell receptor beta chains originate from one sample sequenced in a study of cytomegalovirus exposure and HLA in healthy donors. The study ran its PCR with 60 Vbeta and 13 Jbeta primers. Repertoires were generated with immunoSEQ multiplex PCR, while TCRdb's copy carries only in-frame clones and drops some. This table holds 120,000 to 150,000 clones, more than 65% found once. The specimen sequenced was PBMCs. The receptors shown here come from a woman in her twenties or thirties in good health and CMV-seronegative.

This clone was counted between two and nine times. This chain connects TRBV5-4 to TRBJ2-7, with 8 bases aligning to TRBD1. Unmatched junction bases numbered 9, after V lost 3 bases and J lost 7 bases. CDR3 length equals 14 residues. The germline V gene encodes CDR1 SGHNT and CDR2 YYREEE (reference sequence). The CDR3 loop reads CASSYRQGQSEQYF. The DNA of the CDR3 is TGTGCCAGCAGCTATAGACAGGGGCAGAGTGAGCAGTACTTC. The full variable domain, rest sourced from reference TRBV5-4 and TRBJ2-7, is ETGVTQSPTHLIKTRGQQVTLRCSSQSGHNTVSWYQQALGQGPQFIFQYYREEENGRGNFPPRFSGLQFPNYSSELNVNALELDDSALYLCASSYRQGQSEQYFGPGTRLTVT.

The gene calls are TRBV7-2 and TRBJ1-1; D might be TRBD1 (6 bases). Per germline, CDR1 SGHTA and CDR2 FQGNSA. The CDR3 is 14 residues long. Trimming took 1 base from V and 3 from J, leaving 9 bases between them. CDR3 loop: CASSLEDRHTEAFF. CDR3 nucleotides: TGTGCCAGCAGCTTAGAGGACAGACACACTGAAGCTTTCTTT.

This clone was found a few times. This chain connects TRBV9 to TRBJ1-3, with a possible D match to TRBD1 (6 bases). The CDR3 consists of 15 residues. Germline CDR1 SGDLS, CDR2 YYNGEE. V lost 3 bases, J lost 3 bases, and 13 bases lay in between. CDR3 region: CASSAGQTLGNTIYF. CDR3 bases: TGTGCCAGCAGCGCTGGACAGACGCTTGGAAACACCATATATTTT.

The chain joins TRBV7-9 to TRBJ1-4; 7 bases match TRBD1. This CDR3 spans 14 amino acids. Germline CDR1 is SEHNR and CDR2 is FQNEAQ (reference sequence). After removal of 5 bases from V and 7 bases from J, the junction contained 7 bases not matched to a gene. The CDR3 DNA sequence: TGTGCCAGCAGCCGGGACAGCTTTAGTGAAAAACTGTTTTTT. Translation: CASSRDSFSEKLFF.

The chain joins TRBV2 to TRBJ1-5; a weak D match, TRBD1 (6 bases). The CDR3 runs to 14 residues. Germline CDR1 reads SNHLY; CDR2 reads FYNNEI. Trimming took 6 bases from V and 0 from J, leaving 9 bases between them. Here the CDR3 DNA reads TGTGCCAGCAGGGGGACATTTAGCAATCAGCCCCAGCATTTT. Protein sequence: CASRGTFSNQPQHF.

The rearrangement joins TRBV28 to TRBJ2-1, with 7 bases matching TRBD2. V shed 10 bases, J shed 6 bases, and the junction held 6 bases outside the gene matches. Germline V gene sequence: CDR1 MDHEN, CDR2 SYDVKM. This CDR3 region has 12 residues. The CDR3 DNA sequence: TGTGCCATACGGGGGGAAAGCAATGAGCAGTTCTTC. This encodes CAIRGESNEQFF.

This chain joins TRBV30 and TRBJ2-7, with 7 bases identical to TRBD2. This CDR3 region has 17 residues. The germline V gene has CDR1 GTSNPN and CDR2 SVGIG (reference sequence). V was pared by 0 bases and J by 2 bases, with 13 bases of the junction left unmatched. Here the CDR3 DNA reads TGTGCCTGGAGTGTCTCCCCCTGGGGGGGAACAACCTACGAGCAGTACTTC. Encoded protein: CAWSVSPWGGTTYEQYF. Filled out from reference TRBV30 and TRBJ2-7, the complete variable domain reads SQTIHQWPATLVQPVGSPLSLECTVEGTSNPNLYWYRQAAGRGLQLLFYSVGIGQISSEVPQNLSASRPQDRQFILSSKKLLLSDSGFYLCAWSVSPWGGTTYEQYFGPGTRLTVT.

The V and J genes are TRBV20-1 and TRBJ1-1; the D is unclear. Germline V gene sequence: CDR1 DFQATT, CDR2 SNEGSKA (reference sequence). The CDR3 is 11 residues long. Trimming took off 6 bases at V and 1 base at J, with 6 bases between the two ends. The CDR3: CSALPNTEAFF. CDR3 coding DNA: TGCAGTGCCCTTCCGAACACTGAAGCTTTCTTT.

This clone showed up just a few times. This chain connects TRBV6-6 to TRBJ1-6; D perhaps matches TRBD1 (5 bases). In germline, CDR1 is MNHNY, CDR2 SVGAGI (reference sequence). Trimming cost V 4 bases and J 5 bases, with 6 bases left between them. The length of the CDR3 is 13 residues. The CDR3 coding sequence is TGTGCCAGCAGTTCGGGGGATAATTCACCCCTCCACTTT. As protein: CASSSGDNSPLHF.

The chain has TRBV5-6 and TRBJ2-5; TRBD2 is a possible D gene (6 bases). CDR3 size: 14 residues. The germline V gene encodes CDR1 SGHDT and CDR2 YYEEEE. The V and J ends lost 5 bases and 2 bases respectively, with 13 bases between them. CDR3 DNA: TGTGCCAGCAGTAGGGGCGCGGGGCAAGAGACCCAGTACTTC. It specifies CASSRGAGQETQYF.

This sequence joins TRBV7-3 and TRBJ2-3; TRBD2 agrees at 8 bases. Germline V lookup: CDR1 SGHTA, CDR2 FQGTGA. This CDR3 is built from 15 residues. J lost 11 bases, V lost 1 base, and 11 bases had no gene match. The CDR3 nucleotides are TGTGCCAGCAGCTTAAAGGAGAGAGCGGGGGAGTGGCAGTATTTT. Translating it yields CASSLKERAGEWQYF.

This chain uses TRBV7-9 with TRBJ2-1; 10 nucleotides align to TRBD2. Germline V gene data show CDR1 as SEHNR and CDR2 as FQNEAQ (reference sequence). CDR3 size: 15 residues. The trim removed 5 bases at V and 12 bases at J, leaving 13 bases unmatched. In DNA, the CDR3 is TGTGCCAGCAGCCCTGGACTAGCGGCAGTGGGAGGGCAGTTCTTC. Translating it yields CASSPGLAAVGGQFF.

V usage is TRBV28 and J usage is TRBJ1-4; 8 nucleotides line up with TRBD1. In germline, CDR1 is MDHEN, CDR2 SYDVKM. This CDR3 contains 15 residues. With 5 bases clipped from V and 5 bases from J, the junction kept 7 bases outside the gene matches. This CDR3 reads CASSRRQGRNEKLFF. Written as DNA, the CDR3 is TGTGCCAGCAGTCGTCGACAGGGGAGGAATGAAAAACTGTTTTTT.

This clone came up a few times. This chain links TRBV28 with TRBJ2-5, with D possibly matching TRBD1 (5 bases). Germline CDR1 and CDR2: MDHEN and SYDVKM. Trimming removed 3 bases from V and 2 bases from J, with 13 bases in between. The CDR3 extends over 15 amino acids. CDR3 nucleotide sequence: TGTGCCAGCAGTTTGTCAGGGTTTGTTCAAGAGACCCAGTACTTC. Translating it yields CASSLSGFVQETQYF.